A single T cell receptor beta chain is shown here with its context. This sample stems from a study of blood T cell repertoires in COVID-19. About the research overall: The origin of the acute and convalescent COVID-19 samples was the United States, Italy and Spain. The analysed material was cDNA or gDNA that came from T cells, B-cell-depleted T cells, or PBMCs.

Methods used by the authors: Amplifying reference gene primers gave estimates of nucleated cell counts. Generated by immunoSEQ multiplex PCR, the TCRdb table keeps only in-frame clones and is missing some. V and J calls and clone size are as listed in that table; D and trimming were resolved from the DNA. The sample lists over 250,000 clones; 70% to 85% were seen once. From germline, CDR1 is SGHAT and CDR2 FQNNGV. The V and J ends lost 7 bases and 9 bases, in that order; junction bases with no gene match: 11. The CDR3 length is 14 residues. Sequencing was done on a sample of peripheral blood. This sequence originates from a woman of 80 years or more with acute or convalescent COVID-19. This chain joins TRBV11-2 and TRBJ2-1; TRBD2 aligns across 8 bases. This CDR3 reads CASKTGPGGSEQFF. The CDR3 DNA reads TGTGCCAGCAAAACAGGTCCGGGGGGGAGTGAGCAGTTCTTC. The full variable domain, with the rest looked up from reference TRBV11-2 and TRBJ2-1, is EAGVAQSPRYKIIEKRQSVAFWCNPISGHATLYWYQQILGQGPKLLIQFQNNGVVDDSQLPKDRFSAERLKGVDSTLKIQPAKLEDSAVYLCASKTGPGGSEQFFGPGTRLTVL.